These T cell receptor beta chains were read from a single sample in a study of CD8 T cells in ankylosing spondylitis. From the 5' RACE reads, TCRdb called clonotypes with MiXCR, one entry per CDR3 protein. The profile shows about 800,000 distinct CDR3 sequences, 12% of them singletons. Sequences were obtained from blood, either unsorted or a sorted T cell fraction (not recorded which). These TCRs come from a male donor with ankylosing spondylitis. CDR3s include the opening cysteine and the closing phenylalanine or tryptophan. A D gene is named only where the DNA matches it firmly. Size is stated for part of the rows, as once, few or many counts, or as a class when the clone is expanded.

V gene,D gene,J gene,clone size,CDR3 protein,CDR3 DNA
TRBV11-1,TRBD1,TRBJ2-4,NA,CASSPWTGTPKNIQYF,TGTGCCAGCAGTCCCTGGACAGGGACGCCCAAAAACATTCAGTACTTC
TRBV7-2,NA,TRBJ1-5,few,CASSLSGHQPQHF,TGTGCCAGCAGCTTAAGCGGCCATCAGCCCCAGCATTTT
TRBV10-3,TRBD1,TRBJ2-7,NA,CATHPGGSYEQYF,TGTGCCACCCATCCAGGGGGTTCCTACGAGCAGTACTTC
TRBV28,NA,TRBJ1-2,NA,CASSLSGRTYGYTF,TGTGCCAGCAGTTTATCAGGACGGACCTATGGCTACACCTTC
TRBV29-1,NA,TRBJ1-1,few,CSPSPEGTEAFF,TGCAGCCCTAGCCCGGAGGGCACTGAAGCTTTCTTT
TRBV7-2,NA,TRBJ1-1,many,CASSRSMLNTEAFF,TGTGCCAGCAGCCGTTCAATGCTGAACACTGAAGCTTTCTTT
TRBV20-1,TRBD1,TRBJ1-2,NA,CSAEDRGNYGYTF,TGCAGTGCTGAAGACAGGGGAAACTATGGCTACACCTTC
TRBV24-1,NA,TRBJ1-2,many,CATSGETGHRGGYTF,TGTGCCACCAGTGGTGAGACAGGTCATCGAGGGGGCTACACCTTC
TRBV20-1,NA,TRBJ1-5,NA,CSASPFGRYSNQPQHF,TGCAGTGCTAGCCCCTTTGGCAGATATAGCAATCAGCCCCAGCATTTT
TRBV12-3/TRBV12-4,TRBD1,TRBJ2-7,NA,CASSPTGTGVSYEQYF,TGTGCCAGCAGTCCGACCGGGACAGGGGTCTCCTACGAGCAGTACTTC
TRBV7-2,NA,TRBJ2-7,NA,CASSLVGETEQYF,TGTGCCAGCAGCTTAGTGGGCGAAACAGAGCAGTACTTC